A single T cell receptor (beta chain) is shown here with its context. This sample is drawn from a study of OX40 agonist ivuxolimab in advanced cancers. TCRdb's table, derived via immunoSEQ multiplex PCR, lists solely in-frame clones and lacks some. Of roughly 48,000 clones detected, less than 90% appear once; the ten largest clones hold approximately 7%. CDR3 size: 17 residues. Trimming took off 3 bases at V and 1 base at J, with 22 bases between the two ends. Germline assignment: CDR1 GTSNPN and CDR2 SVGIG (reference sequence). The chain recombines TRBV30 with TRBJ2-7, with D unclear. The sample in question was CD4+ or CD8+ T cells sorted from blood, obtained in a trial of the OX40 agonist ivuxolimab. The sequence was collected from an adult with an advanced solid tumor such as melanoma, head and neck, liver or kidney cancer. The CDR3, as DNA: TGTGCCTGGAGATTCCCCTGGGCTCGGGTCGGATCCTACGAGCAGTACTTC. Translation gives CAWRFPWARVGSYEQYF.